The rows below give T cell receptor beta chains drawn from one sample of a study of PD-1 blockade in classical Hodgkin lymphoma. The assay was immunoSEQ multiplex PCR, and TCRdb's table has in-frame clones only and misses some. The sample lists approximately 84,000 clones, about nine tenths occurring once. This specimen was peripheral blood mononuclear cells (PBMCs), taken at baseline. These receptors were obtained from a human donor with classical Hodgkin lymphoma. Both conserved end residues are part of each CDR3. D genes are given only for firm matches. Expanded clones are given a class, and other clones once, few, many or no size at all.

NA,TRBV19,TRBJ1-5,16,NA,CASSTHTLYSNQPQHF,TGTGCCAGTAGTACGCATACATTATATAGCAATCAGCCCCAGCATTTT
NA,TRBV5-1,TRBJ1-1,15,TRBD1,CASSLETGTGTEAFF,TGCGCCAGCAGCTTGGAGACCGGGACAGGGACTGAAGCTTTCTTT
NA,TRBV10-1,TRBJ2-7,13,NA,CASSGRSQGEQYF,TGCGCCAGCAGTGGACGTAGCCAGGGCGAGCAGTACTTC
few,TRBV7-9,TRBJ1-1,10,NA,CASSLVDAFF,TGTGCCAGCAGCTTAGTTGACGCTTTCTTT
NA,TRBV5-1,TRBJ1-4,13,NA,CASSLAENEKLFF,TGCGCCAGCAGCTTGGCAGAGAATGAAAAACTGTTTTTT
medium-sized,TRBV5-6,TRBJ1-2,14,TRBD1,CASRKTGNDYGYTF,TGTGCCAGCAGGAAGACAGGGAACGACTATGGCTACACCTTC
NA,TRBV19,TRBJ1-5,15,NA,CASSIGTVGFQPQHF,TGTGCCAGTAGTATAGGGACAGTCGGGTTTCAGCCCCAGCATTTT
NA,TRBV19,TRBJ2-6,15,NA,CASSLTASGANVLTF,TGTGCCAGTAGTCTAACCGCCTCTGGGGCCAACGTCCTGACTTTC
NA,TRBV5-4,TRBJ1-2,13,NA,CASSLEDTYGYTF,TGTGCCAGCAGCTTGGAGGACACTTATGGCTACACCTTC
NA,TRBV6-5,TRBJ2-7,16,NA,CASSYSTTLPPYEQYF,TGTGCCAGCAGTTACTCGACCACCCTCCCGCCCTACGAGCAGTACTTC
NA,TRBV29-1,TRBJ2-7,13,TRBD1,CSVETGVPYEQYF,TGCAGCGTCGAGACAGGGGTACCCTACGAGCAGTACTTC
NA,TRBV4-2,TRBJ2-6,15,NA,CASSLDNSGANVLTF,TGTGCCAGCAGCCTTGACAACTCTGGGGCCAACGTCCTGACTTTC
NA,TRBV5-6,TRBJ1-5,12,NA,CASSFLNQPQHF,TGTGCCAGCAGCTTCCTAAATCAGCCCCAGCATTTT
NA,TRBV5-1,TRBJ2-7,14,TRBD1,CASSLSRQGHEQYF,TGCGCCAGCAGCTTGTCCCGACAGGGCCACGAGCAGTACTTC
NA,TRBV11-2,TRBJ2-7,15,TRBD2,CASRFSGRASHEQYF,TGTGCCAGCAGATTTAGCGGGAGGGCCTCTCACGAGCAGTACTTC
NA,TRBV4-3,TRBJ1-1,19,NA,CASSQEVGSGLHMNTEAFF,TGCGCCAGCAGCCAAGAGGTGGGATCCGGGTTGCACATGAACACTGAAGCTTTCTTT
NA,TRBV4-2,TRBJ2-3,18,TRBD2,CASSHEALTSGATDTQYF,TGTGCCAGCAGCCATGAGGCTTTGACTAGCGGGGCCACAGATACGCAGTATTTT
NA,TRBV11-1,TRBJ1-2,13,NA,CASSRTNDVGYTF,TGTGCCAGCAGCCGAACAAACGACGTTGGCTACACCTTC
NA,TRBV6-6,TRBJ1-2,14,NA,CASTRRGPNYGYTF,TGTGCCAGCACCAGAAGGGGACCTAACTATGGCTACACCTTC
once,TRBV19,TRBJ2-7,13,NA,CASSIGAAYEQYF,TGTGCCAGTAGTATCGGGGCAGCCTACGAGCAGTACTTC
NA,TRBV12-5,TRBJ2-7,15,NA,CASGFDRRLTYEQYF,TGTGCTAGTGGTTTTGATCGCAGGCTCACCTACGAGCAGTACTTC
NA,TRBV5-8,TRBJ1-2,13,NA,CASRDITLAGYTF,TGTGCCAGCAGGGACATAACGTTGGCCGGCTACACCTTC
NA,TRBV15,TRBJ1-5,16,TRBD1,CATSDLGQGAGQPQHF,TGTGCCACCAGTGACCTCGGACAGGGGGCGGGTCAGCCCCAGCATTTT
once,TRBV6-5,TRBJ2-2,14,NA,CATLLQNLIGELFF,TGTGCCACCTTGTTACAGAATCTGATCGGGGAGCTGTTTTTT
NA,TRBV7-9,TRBJ1-2,15,TRBD1,CASSPTGGGNYGYTF,TGTGCCAGCAGCCCAACAGGGGGCGGTAACTATGGCTACACCTTC
NA,TRBV5-4,TRBJ2-1,19,TRBD2,CASSSLGRSGTSVYNEQFF,TGTGCCAGCAGCTCCCTGGGACGAAGCGGGACTAGCGTCTACAATGAGCAGTTCTTC
NA,TRBV7-9,TRBJ2-1,16,TRBD2,CASSLEPTSGYNEQFF,TGTGCCAGCAGCTTAGAACCAACTAGCGGGTACAATGAGCAGTTCTTC
NA,TRBV18,TRBJ2-5,16,TRBD1,CASSLAGTGGQETQYF,TGTGCCAGCTCACTAGCCGGGACAGGGGGCCAAGAGACCCAGTACTTC
NA,TRBV6-5,TRBJ2-7,14,TRBD1,CASRYGQGYHEQYF,TGTGCCAGCAGATATGGACAGGGGTACCACGAGCAGTACTTC
once,TRBV5-1,TRBJ2-3,16,NA,CASSLEGSRSGDTQYF,TGCGCCAGCAGCTTGGAGGGCTCCAGGTCCGGGGATACGCAGTATTTT
NA,TRBV27,TRBJ2-5,14,TRBD2,CASTGTSDPETQYF,TGTGCCAGCACCGGGACTAGCGACCCGGAGACCCAGTACTTC
NA,TRBV6-5,TRBJ1-5,16,NA,CASSYSGPASNQPQHF,TGTGCCAGCAGTTACTCAGGGCCTGCGAGCAATCAGCCCCAGCATTTT
NA,TRBV18,TRBJ2-5,18,NA,CASSPVPGGRILQETQYF,TGTGCCAGCTCACCGGTTCCTGGGGGGCGGATACTCCAAGAGACCCAGTACTTC
NA,TRBV15,TRBJ1-5,18,TRBD1,CATSREGNTGTGTQPQHF,TGTGCCACCAGCAGAGAGGGGAATACCGGGACAGGGACTCAGCCCCAGCATTTT
NA,TRBV25-1,TRBJ2-7,11,NA,CASALTYEQYF,TGTGCCAGCGCGCTCACCTACGAGCAGTACTTC
NA,TRBV7-9,TRBJ1-2,15,NA,CASSPGTLDLGGYTF,TGTGCCAGCAGCCCCGGGACCCTCGATCTGGGTGGCTACACCTTC
NA,TRBV6-5,TRBJ2-5,14,NA,CASSYQGRQETQYF,TGTGCCAGCAGTTACCAGGGGCGACAAGAGACCCAGTACTTC
NA,TRBV5-1,TRBJ2-7,16,TRBD1,CASSLAGTGYPYEQYF,TGCGCCAGCAGCTTGGCCGGGACAGGGTACCCCTACGAGCAGTACTTC
NA,TRBV2,TRBJ1-2,15,TRBD1,CASSLDRGTPRGYTF,TGTGCCAGCAGCTTGGACAGGGGCACCCCCAGGGGCTACACCTTC
NA,TRBV5-4,TRBJ2-1,15,TRBD2,CASSLRLAGDNEQFF,TGTGCCAGCAGCTTAAGACTAGCGGGAGACAATGAGCAGTTCTTC
medium-sized,TRBV27,TRBJ2-7,14,TRBD1,CASGGQGSAYEQYF,TGTGCCAGCGGGGGACAGGGGTCGGCCTACGAGCAGTACTTC
NA,TRBV5-4,TRBJ2-5,15,NA,CASSPFYSLQETQYF,TGTGCCAGCAGCCCCTTTTACAGCCTCCAAGAGACCCAGTACTTC
NA,TRBV5-1,TRBJ2-1,15,NA,CASSLEQGWNNEQFF,TGCGCCAGCAGCTTGGAACAGGGCTGGAACAATGAGCAGTTCTTC
NA,TRBV4-1,TRBJ2-1,13,TRBD2,CASSQGRGDEQFF,TGCGCCAGCAGCCAAGGTCGGGGGGATGAGCAGTTCTTC
NA,TRBV6-6,TRBJ2-1,16,TRBD2,CASTPAGLAEYNEQFF,TGTGCCAGCACCCCAGCAGGCCTAGCGGAGTACAATGAGCAGTTCTTC
few,TRBV12-5,TRBJ1-2,15,NA,CASGPEKGTPMAYTF,TGTGCTAGTGGTCCTGAAAAAGGGACACCCATGGCCTACACCTTC